This T cell receptor (beta chain) comes out of a study of cytomegalovirus exposure and HLA in healthy donors. This clone was picked up one time. Sequencing used immunoSEQ multiplex PCR; TCRdb keeps in-frame clones, though not all of them. The sample includes 150,000 to 200,000 clones, about 86% seen only once; the top ten take 5.7%. Losses at the gene ends were 7 bases for V and 2 bases for J; bases not matched to a gene: 4. The CDR3 is 12 residues long. In germline, CDR1 is SQVTM, CDR2 ANQGSEA. This clonotype was sampled from a woman between 25 and 40 years old in good health and CMV-seronegative. Sequenced: PBMCs. The V and J genes are TRBV29-1 and TRBJ1-1, with 7 bases that match TRBD1. CDR3 amino acids: CSENRGNTEAFF. In DNA, the CDR3 is TGCAGCGAGAACAGGGGAAACACTGAAGCTTTCTTT.